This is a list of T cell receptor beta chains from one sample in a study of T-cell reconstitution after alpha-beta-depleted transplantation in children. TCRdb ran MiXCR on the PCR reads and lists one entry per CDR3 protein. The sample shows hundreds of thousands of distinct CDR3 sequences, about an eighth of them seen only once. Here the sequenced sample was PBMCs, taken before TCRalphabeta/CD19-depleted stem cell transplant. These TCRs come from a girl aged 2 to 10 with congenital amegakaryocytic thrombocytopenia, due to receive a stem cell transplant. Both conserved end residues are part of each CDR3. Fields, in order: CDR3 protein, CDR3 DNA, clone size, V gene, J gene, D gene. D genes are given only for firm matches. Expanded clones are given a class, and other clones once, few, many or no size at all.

CDR3 protein: CASSLVQGAHGYTF
CDR3 DNA: TGTGCCAGCAGCTTAGTGCAGGGGGCGCATGGCTACACCTTC
clone size: many
V gene: TRBV7-9
J gene: TRBJ1-2
D gene: TRBD1

CDR3 protein: CSASSARVSGDQPQHF
CDR3 DNA: TGCAGTGCTAGCTCCGCAAGGGTCAGCGGTGACCAGCCCCAGCATTTT
clone size: few
V gene: TRBV20-1
J gene: TRBJ1-5
D gene: -

CDR3 protein: CASSLAQGKYNEQFF
CDR3 DNA: TGTGCCAGCAGCTTAGCGCAGGGCAAGTACAATGAGCAGTTCTTC
clone size: -
V gene: TRBV7-6
J gene: TRBJ2-1
D gene: -

CDR3 protein: CASSQTGGPHSYEQYF
CDR3 DNA: TGTGCCAGCAGCCAAACAGGGGGCCCCCACTCCTACGAGCAGTACTTC
clone size: many
V gene: TRBV9
J gene: TRBJ2-7
D gene: TRBD1

CDR3 protein: CASSLSVGSHNEQFF
CDR3 DNA: TGTGCCAGTAGTCTCTCAGTCGGGAGCCACAATGAGCAGTTCTTC
clone size: few
V gene: TRBV19
J gene: TRBJ2-1
D gene: -

CDR3 protein: CASSKVVTGGPYSNQPQHF
CDR3 DNA: TGTGCCAGCAGCAAAGTAGTGACAGGGGGACCGTATAGCAATCAGCCCCAGCATTTT
clone size: -
V gene: TRBV21-1
J gene: TRBJ1-5
D gene: -

CDR3 protein: CASRPTGELFF
CDR3 DNA: TGTGCCAGCAGGCCCACCGGGGAGCTGTTTTTT
clone size: many
V gene: TRBV2
J gene: TRBJ2-2
D gene: -

CDR3 protein: CASTRSLRDEQYF
CDR3 DNA: TGTGCCAGCACCAGATCCCTTAGGGACGAGCAGTACTTC
clone size: few
V gene: TRBV7-9
J gene: TRBJ2-7
D gene: -

CDR3 protein: CASSPGFRNNEQFF
CDR3 DNA: TGTGCCAGCAGTCCCGGCTTTCGAAACAATGAGCAGTTCTTC
clone size: many
V gene: TRBV12-3/TRBV12-4
J gene: TRBJ2-1
D gene: -

CDR3 protein: CASSLGWGLAGRTEQLF
CDR3 DNA: TGTGCCAGCAGCCTCGGGTGGGGACTAGCGGGGAGAACTGAGCAGCTCTTC
clone size: -
V gene: TRBV7-8
J gene: TRBJ2-1
D gene: TRBD2

CDR3 protein: CASSLTGDTEAFF
CDR3 DNA: TGCGCCAGCAGCTTGACCGGGGACACTGAAGCTTTCTTT
clone size: many
V gene: TRBV5-1
J gene: TRBJ1-1
D gene: -

CDR3 protein: CSAHREQETQYF
CDR3 DNA: TGCAGCGCTCACAGGGAGCAAGAGACCCAGTACTTC
clone size: many
V gene: TRBV29-1
J gene: TRBJ2-5
D gene: -

CDR3 protein: CAWSEFLDEIYGYTF
CDR3 DNA: TGTGCCTGGAGTGAGTTTTTGGACGAGATCTATGGCTACACCTTC
clone size: -
V gene: TRBV30
J gene: TRBJ1-2
D gene: -

CDR3 protein: CASSFSAGTRLNEQFF
CDR3 DNA: TGTGCCAGCAGCTTTAGCGCAGGGACTAGGCTCAATGAGCAGTTCTTC
clone size: -
V gene: TRBV5-4
J gene: TRBJ2-1
D gene: TRBD2

CDR3 protein: CSARTLADYNEQFF
CDR3 DNA: TGCAGTGCTAGAACGCTAGCGGACTACAATGAGCAGTTCTTC
clone size: many
V gene: TRBV20-1
J gene: TRBJ2-1
D gene: TRBD2

CDR3 protein: CSVKKDSMNTEAFF
CDR3 DNA: TGCAGTGTCAAAAAGGACAGTATGAACACTGAAGCTTTCTTT
clone size: many
V gene: TRBV20-1
J gene: TRBJ1-1
D gene: -

CDR3 protein: CASSLRHGVKHNEQFF
CDR3 DNA: TGTGCCAGCAGCCTTCGTCATGGAGTTAAACACAATGAGCAGTTCTTC
clone size: -
V gene: TRBV3-1
J gene: TRBJ2-1
D gene: -

CDR3 protein: CASSFPQPYNEQFF
CDR3 DNA: TGTGCCAGCAGTTTTCCACAACCATACAATGAGCAGTTCTTC
clone size: many
V gene: TRBV12-3/TRBV12-4
J gene: TRBJ2-1
D gene: -

CDR3 protein: CASSLSGRREGEQFF
CDR3 DNA: TGTGCCAGCAGCTTAAGCGGGAGACGTGAGGGTGAGCAGTTCTTC
clone size: -
V gene: TRBV7-2
J gene: TRBJ2-1
D gene: TRBD2

CDR3 protein: CASSTPGLAGSNEQFF
CDR3 DNA: TGTGCCAGCAGTACACCGGGACTAGCGGGGAGCAATGAGCAGTTCTTC
clone size: many
V gene: TRBV12-3/TRBV12-4
J gene: TRBJ2-1
D gene: TRBD2

CDR3 protein: CASSVVEYTGELFF
CDR3 DNA: TGTGCCAGCAGCGTTGTCGAGTACACCGGGGAGCTGTTTTTT
clone size: many
V gene: TRBV9
J gene: TRBJ2-2
D gene: -

CDR3 protein: CASRPPVAGNPSYNEQFF
CDR3 DNA: TGCGCCAGCAGGCCCCCGGTCGCGGGAAACCCCTCCTACAATGAGCAGTTCTTC
clone size: few
V gene: TRBV5-1
J gene: TRBJ2-1
D gene: -

CDR3 protein: CASSLPGQKNTEAFF
CDR3 DNA: TGCGCCAGCAGCTTACCGGGACAGAAGAACACTGAAGCTTTCTTT
clone size: many
V gene: TRBV5-1
J gene: TRBJ1-1
D gene: TRBD1

CDR3 protein: CASTSQGMVNEQFF
CDR3 DNA: TGTGCCAGCACCTCACAGGGAATGGTAAATGAGCAGTTCTTC
clone size: few
V gene: TRBV12-3/TRBV12-4
J gene: TRBJ2-1
D gene: -

CDR3 protein: CASAASAMNTGELFF
CDR3 DNA: TGTGCCAGCGCTGCCAGCGCCATGAACACCGGGGAGCTGTTTTTT
clone size: few
V gene: TRBV21-1
J gene: TRBJ2-2
D gene: -

CDR3 protein: CASSLHSRDNYSNQPQHF
CDR3 DNA: TGTGCCAGCAGCCTCCATTCCCGGGACAACTATAGCAATCAGCCCCAGCATTTT
clone size: few
V gene: TRBV4-2
J gene: TRBJ1-5
D gene: -

CDR3 protein: CASSRGEHQPQHF
CDR3 DNA: TGTGCCAGCTCTCGAGGGGAGCATCAGCCCCAGCATTTT
clone size: -
V gene: TRBV12-3/TRBV12-4
J gene: TRBJ1-5
D gene: -

CDR3 protein: CASSPPRIGRSFYEQYF
CDR3 DNA: TGTGCCAGCAGCCCGCCCAGAATAGGGAGATCATTCTACGAGCAGTACTTC
clone size: few
V gene: TRBV7-8
J gene: TRBJ2-7
D gene: -

CDR3 protein: CSAIGQGVYEQYF
CDR3 DNA: TGCAGCGCCATCGGGCAGGGGGTTTACGAGCAGTACTTC
clone size: many
V gene: TRBV29-1
J gene: TRBJ2-7
D gene: TRBD1

CDR3 protein: CASSSRDRGYNEQFF
CDR3 DNA: TGCGCCAGCAGCTCCCGGGACAGGGGTTACAATGAGCAGTTCTTC
clone size: few
V gene: TRBV5-1
J gene: TRBJ2-1
D gene: TRBD1

CDR3 protein: CAIGLAGGIYEQYF
CDR3 DNA: TGTGCCATCGGACTAGCGGGAGGTATCTACGAGCAGTACTTC
clone size: many
V gene: TRBV10-3
J gene: TRBJ2-7
D gene: TRBD2

CDR3 protein: CSAAEVRDTYEQYF
CDR3 DNA: TGCAGTGCCGCCGAAGTCAGGGATACCTACGAGCAGTACTTC
clone size: many
V gene: TRBV20-1
J gene: TRBJ2-7
D gene: -

CDR3 protein: CASSFGKTTYEQYF
CDR3 DNA: TGTGCCAGCAGCTTCGGAAAGACTACCTACGAGCAGTACTTC
clone size: few
V gene: TRBV11-2
J gene: TRBJ2-7
D gene: -

CDR3 protein: CASSPGTSGRGDTQYF
CDR3 DNA: TGTGCCAGCAGTCCCGGGACTAGCGGGAGAGGAGATACGCAGTATTTT
clone size: few
V gene: TRBV6-1
J gene: TRBJ2-3
D gene: TRBD2

CDR3 protein: CASSTPGQGVVNTEAFF
CDR3 DNA: TGTGCCAGCAGTACCCCGGGACAGGGGGTCGTGAACACTGAAGCTTTCTTT
clone size: few
V gene: TRBV12-3/TRBV12-4
J gene: TRBJ1-1
D gene: TRBD1

CDR3 protein: CASSPAPRRYEQYF
CDR3 DNA: TGTGCCAGCAGCCCGGCCCCTAGGAGATACGAGCAGTACTTC
clone size: -
V gene: TRBV3-1
J gene: TRBJ2-7
D gene: -

CDR3 protein: CSVVEVYEQYF
CDR3 DNA: TGCAGCGTTGTCGAGGTTTACGAGCAGTACTTC
clone size: many
V gene: TRBV29-1
J gene: TRBJ2-7
D gene: -

CDR3 protein: CASSVGGDYGYTF
CDR3 DNA: TGTGCCAGCAGCGTGGGGGGCGACTATGGCTACACCTTC
clone size: many
V gene: TRBV9
J gene: TRBJ1-2
D gene: -

CDR3 protein: CASSLAVGGTEAFF
CDR3 DNA: TGTGCCAGCAGCTTAGCGGTTGGGGGCACTGAAGCTTTCTTT
clone size: many
V gene: TRBV7-9
J gene: TRBJ1-1
D gene: -

CDR3 protein: CASSTQGAFWSRNTEAFF
CDR3 DNA: TGTGCCAGCAGCACTCAGGGGGCGTTCTGGTCTCGCAACACTGAAGCTTTCTTT
clone size: -
V gene: TRBV5-5
J gene: TRBJ1-1
D gene: TRBD1

CDR3 protein: CASSFTSGASEYF
CDR3 DNA: TGTGCCAGCAGTTTCACTAGCGGGGCCTCTGAGTACTTC
clone size: many
V gene: TRBV12-3/TRBV12-4
J gene: TRBJ2-7
D gene: TRBD2

CDR3 protein: CAISEGNEQFF
CDR3 DNA: TGTGCCATCAGTGAGGGCAATGAGCAGTTCTTC
clone size: many
V gene: TRBV10-3
J gene: TRBJ2-1
D gene: -

CDR3 protein: CASSLDMHNEQFF
CDR3 DNA: TGCGCCAGCAGCTTGGATATGCACAATGAGCAGTTCTTC
clone size: many
V gene: TRBV5-1
J gene: TRBJ2-1
D gene: -

CDR3 protein: CASSFGDREKETQYF
CDR3 DNA: TGTGCCAGCAGCTTCGGCGACAGGGAGAAAGAGACCCAGTACTTC
clone size: few
V gene: TRBV7-9
J gene: TRBJ2-5
D gene: TRBD1

CDR3 protein: CASRVVQGGNYGYTF
CDR3 DNA: TGCGCCAGCAGAGTCGTACAGGGGGGGAACTATGGCTACACCTTC
clone size: -
V gene: TRBV4-1
J gene: TRBJ1-2
D gene: TRBD1

CDR3 protein: CASSSGQVNTGELFF
CDR3 DNA: TGCGCCAGCAGCTCGGGACAGGTGAACACCGGGGAGCTGTTTTTT
clone size: few
V gene: TRBV5-1
J gene: TRBJ2-2
D gene: TRBD1

CDR3 protein: CASSLGMVAGGYEQYF
CDR3 DNA: TGTGCCAGCAGCTTAGGAATGGTAGCGGGAGGCTACGAGCAGTACTTC
clone size: few
V gene: TRBV7-7
J gene: TRBJ2-7
D gene: TRBD2

CDR3 protein: CASSLQTGIEETQYF
CDR3 DNA: TGTGCCAGCAGCTTACAGACAGGGATCGAAGAGACCCAGTACTTC
clone size: -
V gene: TRBV7-2
J gene: TRBJ2-5
D gene: TRBD1

CDR3 protein: CAPMAHPQVTGELFF
CDR3 DNA: TGTGCCCCCATGGCCCATCCTCAGGTCACCGGGGAGCTGTTTTTT
clone size: few
V gene: TRBV7-9
J gene: TRBJ2-2
D gene: -

CDR3 protein: CSVDSGSAGGELFF
CDR3 DNA: TGCAGCGTTGATAGCGGGAGTGCAGGCGGGGAGCTGTTTTTT
clone size: few
V gene: TRBV29-1
J gene: TRBJ2-2
D gene: TRBD2

CDR3 protein: CASSQSRTGDYEQYF
CDR3 DNA: TGCGCCAGCAGCCAATCTCGGACAGGCGACTACGAGCAGTACTTC
clone size: -
V gene: TRBV4-1
J gene: TRBJ2-7
D gene: TRBD1

CDR3 protein: CASSLTAQGETQYF
CDR3 DNA: TGTGCCAGCAGCTTAACAGCCCAGGGAGAGACCCAGTACTTC
clone size: -
V gene: TRBV7-2
J gene: TRBJ2-5
D gene: -

CDR3 protein: CASSFEGVAGVDEQYF
CDR3 DNA: TGCGCCAGCAGCTTTGAGGGAGTAGCGGGAGTCGACGAGCAGTACTTC
clone size: -
V gene: TRBV5-1
J gene: TRBJ2-7
D gene: TRBD2

CDR3 protein: CSAPWEAADTQYF
CDR3 DNA: TGCAGCGCTCCCTGGGAGGCGGCAGATACGCAGTATTTT
clone size: -
V gene: TRBV29-1
J gene: TRBJ2-3
D gene: -

CDR3 protein: CASIATWSYNEQFF
CDR3 DNA: TGTGCCAGCATAGCGACCTGGTCCTACAATGAGCAGTTCTTC
clone size: many
V gene: TRBV7-2
J gene: TRBJ2-1
D gene: -

CDR3 protein: CASSFRRQEDTGELFF
CDR3 DNA: TGCGCCAGCAGCTTTCGTCGACAGGAGGACACCGGGGAGCTGTTTTTT
clone size: -
V gene: TRBV5-1
J gene: TRBJ2-2
D gene: -

CDR3 protein: CASSDTRGFNEQYF
CDR3 DNA: TGTGCCAGCAGTGACACCAGGGGCTTCAACGAGCAGTACTTC
clone size: -
V gene: TRBV25-1
J gene: TRBJ2-7
D gene: -

CDR3 protein: CASRNRGRYTGELFF
CDR3 DNA: TGTGCCAGCAGAAACAGGGGGCGTTACACCGGGGAGCTGTTTTTT
clone size: few
V gene: TRBV12-3/TRBV12-4
J gene: TRBJ2-2
D gene: TRBD1

CDR3 protein: CASSSSSVGPYNEQFF
CDR3 DNA: TGTGCCAGCAGCTCCTCCTCTGTGGGTCCCTACAATGAGCAGTTCTTC
clone size: -
V gene: TRBV7-8
J gene: TRBJ2-1
D gene: -

CDR3 protein: CASSGTSGAYEQYF
CDR3 DNA: TGTGCCAGCAGCGGGACTAGCGGGGCCTACGAGCAGTACTTC
clone size: many
V gene: TRBV6-1
J gene: TRBJ2-7
D gene: TRBD2